A single T cell receptor (beta chain) is shown here with its context. No cognate antigen has been identified for it. Base qualities are not provided; no much larger clone lies one nucleotide away. The 40 or so donors, aged roughly 6 to 90 years, were systemically healthy Caucasian individuals from Russia. Each donor gave around 9.9 milliliters of peripheral blood, collected into EDTA-treated Vacutainer tubes. Ficoll-Paque density-gradient centrifugation was used to isolate PBMCs, with at least 6 million obtained per sample. Trizol reagent was used to extract total RNA from PBMCs, with at least 5.5 micrograms per sample. For every donor, flow cytometry on a PBMC aliquot measured the percentage of naive CD45RAhigh/CD27high T cells. CDR1 and CDR2, looked up from the germline V gene, are SQVTM and ANQGSEA. Including cysteine and phenylalanine, the CDR3 has 13 amino acids. The only DNA kept is the CDR3, 39 bases in frame from the first base. From V the trimming removes 6 bases and from J it removes 8 bases, while the gene matches leave 10 bases of the junction unaccounted for.

The library came from 5' RACE. A second about 6 to 11 cycle PCR used a sample-barcoded 5' primer and a J-beta primer mix. Each TCR beta cDNA molecule received a unique molecular identifier from a template-switch 5' adaptor carrying 12 random nucleotides. Each sample yielded at least 2.5 million CDR3-containing paired-end reads. All of the RNA was converted into first-strand cDNA using the Mint cDNA synthesis kit, with a TRBC-specific oligonucleotide serving as the primer. Following uracil-DNA glycosylase treatment, all cDNA underwent a first 18-cycle PCR with the universal primers M1SS and BC2_uni_R. The paper's processing steps were these. Normalization of each sample was performed by random selection of 1 million high-quality reads, each carrying a distinct molecular identifier. Reads sharing molecular identifiers were discarded rather than binned into consensus sequences. CDR3 identification, clonotype clustering and error correction used MiTCR with a Q25 quality threshold and the strictest error-elimination algorithm. A nonparametric unseen species model with Euler transformation was used to estimate lower-bound total TCR beta diversity. TCRdb trimmed the raw reads at Q25, called clones with MiXCR and kept productive beta chains. CDR3 protein sequences are deduplicated, and each keeps its most common genes and DNA. The V and J calls come from TCRdb's annotation, not from the publication. In all, the sample holds some 1,800,000 distinct CDR3 sequences, and 39% of those were seen once. In total, the top ten clones hold 20% to 25% of the sample.

The data were taken from a study of blood T cells in healthy people across ages (dated by TCRdb to the mid-2010s). In terms of the full investigation: In model experiments, template switching captured about one uniquely barcoded TCR beta cDNA molecule for every two T cells. To track age-related changes in TCR beta repertoire diversity, the study relied on deep sequencing normalized with unique cDNA molecular identifiers. Four age groups were formed from the donors: young (average about 17 years), middle-aged (just under 40), aged (about 62) and long-lived (more than 75). Donors of different ages were randomly distributed across sequencing lanes to avoid experimental bias. Two additional independent replicas of 1 million unique cDNA reads from the same blood draw were analyzed for two donors (one aged 18 to 30 and one aged 80 or older). Results the study describes overall, beyond this receptor: Observed TCR beta diversity correlated strongly with the percentage of naive T cells measured by flow cytometry. Bulk unsorted PBMC profiling prevented conclusive comparison of naive and antigen-experienced compartments. Because donor CMV infection status was unknown, age-related changes in expanded clonotypes were potentially confounded. Compared with the aged group, the long-lived group had more naive CD4+ T cells, fewer expanded clones and increased TCR diversity, a pattern suggesting age selection. Estimates of total diversity based on one million sequenced T cells were considered lower bounds and underestimates. As age increased, observed TCR beta diversity per million T cells dropped in a roughly linear way, and a significant reduction was already evident by age about 40.

In this chain, TRBV29-1 is recombined with TRBJ2-1, with 7 bases in between that match TRBD1. The TCR comes from a human donor in good health. Sequencing used blood. The DNA sequence is TGCAGCGTAGGGGGCGGAGGCAGCCATGAGCAGTTCTTC. This yields the protein CSVGGGGSHEQFF.